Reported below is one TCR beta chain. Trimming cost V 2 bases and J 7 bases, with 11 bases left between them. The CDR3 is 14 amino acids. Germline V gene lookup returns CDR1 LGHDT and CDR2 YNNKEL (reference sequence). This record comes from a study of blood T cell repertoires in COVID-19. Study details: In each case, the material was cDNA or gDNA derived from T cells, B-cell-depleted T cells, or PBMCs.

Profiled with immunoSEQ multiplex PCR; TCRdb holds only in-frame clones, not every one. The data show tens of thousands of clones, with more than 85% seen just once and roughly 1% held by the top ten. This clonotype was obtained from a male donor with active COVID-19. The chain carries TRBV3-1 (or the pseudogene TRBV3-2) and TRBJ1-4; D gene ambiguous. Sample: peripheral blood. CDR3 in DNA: TGTGCCAGCAGCCAACGTCGGAGTAGTGAAAAACTGTTTTTT. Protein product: CASSQRRSSEKLFF.